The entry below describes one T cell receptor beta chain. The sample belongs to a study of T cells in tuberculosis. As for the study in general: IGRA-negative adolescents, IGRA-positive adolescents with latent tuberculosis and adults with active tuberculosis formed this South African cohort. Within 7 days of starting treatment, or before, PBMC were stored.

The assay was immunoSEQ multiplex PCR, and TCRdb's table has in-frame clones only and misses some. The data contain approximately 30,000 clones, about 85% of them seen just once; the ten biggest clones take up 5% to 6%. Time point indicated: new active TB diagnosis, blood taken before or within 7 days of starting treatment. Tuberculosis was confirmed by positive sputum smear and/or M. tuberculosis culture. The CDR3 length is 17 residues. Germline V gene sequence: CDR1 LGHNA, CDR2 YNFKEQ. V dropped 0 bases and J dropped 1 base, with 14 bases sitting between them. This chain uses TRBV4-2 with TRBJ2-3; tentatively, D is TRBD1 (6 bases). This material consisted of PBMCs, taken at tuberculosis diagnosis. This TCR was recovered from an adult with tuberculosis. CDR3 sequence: CASSQESRGFGTDTQYF. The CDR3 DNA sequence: TGTGCCAGCAGCCAAGAGTCTAGGGGGTTCGGCACAGATACGCAGTATTTT.